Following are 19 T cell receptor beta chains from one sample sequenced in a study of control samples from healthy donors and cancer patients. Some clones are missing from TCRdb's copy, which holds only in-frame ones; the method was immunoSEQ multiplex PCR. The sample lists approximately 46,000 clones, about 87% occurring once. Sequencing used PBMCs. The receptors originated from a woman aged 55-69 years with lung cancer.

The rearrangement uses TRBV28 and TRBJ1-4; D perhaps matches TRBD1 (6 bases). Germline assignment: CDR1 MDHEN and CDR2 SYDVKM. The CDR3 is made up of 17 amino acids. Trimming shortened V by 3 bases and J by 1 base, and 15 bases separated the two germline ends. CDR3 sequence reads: CASSFYASTGTNEKLFF. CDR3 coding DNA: TGTGCCAGCAGTTTTTACGCCTCGACAGGAACTAATGAAAAACTGTTTTTT.

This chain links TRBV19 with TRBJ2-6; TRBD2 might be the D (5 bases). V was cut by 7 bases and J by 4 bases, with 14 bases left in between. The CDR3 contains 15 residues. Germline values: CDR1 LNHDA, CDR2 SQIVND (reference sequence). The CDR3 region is CASTNQGGGANVLTF. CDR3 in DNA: TGTGCCAGTACCAACCAAGGCGGGGGGGCCAACGTCCTGACTTTC.

The CDR3 is CSVYQGGASYEQYF. The CDR3 DNA reads as TGCAGCGTCTATCAAGGGGGCGCCTCCTACGAGCAGTACTTC. The V and J genes are TRBV29-1 and TRBJ2-7; 7 bases map to TRBD1. Trimming removed 6 bases from V and 0 bases from J; junction bases left unmatched: 8. CDR3 size: 14 residues. In germline, CDR1 is SQVTM, CDR2 ANQGSEA.

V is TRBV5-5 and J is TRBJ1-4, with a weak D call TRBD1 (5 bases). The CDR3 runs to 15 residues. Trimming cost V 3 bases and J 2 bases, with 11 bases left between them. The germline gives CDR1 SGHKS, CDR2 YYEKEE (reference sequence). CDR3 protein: CASSSTGTTNEKLFF. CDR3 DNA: TGTGCCAGCAGCTCAACCGGGACCACTAATGAAAAACTGTTTTTT.

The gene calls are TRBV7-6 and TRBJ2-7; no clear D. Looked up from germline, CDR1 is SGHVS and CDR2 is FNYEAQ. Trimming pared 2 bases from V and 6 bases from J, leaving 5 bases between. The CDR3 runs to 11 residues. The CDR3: CASSLSGEQYF. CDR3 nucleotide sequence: TGTGCCAGCAGCTTATCCGGCGAGCAGTACTTC.

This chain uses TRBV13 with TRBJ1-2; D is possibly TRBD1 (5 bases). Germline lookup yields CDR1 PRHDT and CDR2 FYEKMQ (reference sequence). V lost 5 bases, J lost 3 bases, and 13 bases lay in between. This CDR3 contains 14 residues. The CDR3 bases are TGTGCCAGCAGCCAGTTACAGGCTTACTATGGCTACACCTTC. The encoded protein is CASSQLQAYYGYTF. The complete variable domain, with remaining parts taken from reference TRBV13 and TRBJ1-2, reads AAGVIQSPRHLIKEKRETATLKCYPIPRHDTVYWYQQGPGQDPQFLISFYEKMQSDKGSIPDRFSAQQFSDYHSELNMSSLELGDSALYFCASSQLQAYYGYTFGSGTRLTVV.

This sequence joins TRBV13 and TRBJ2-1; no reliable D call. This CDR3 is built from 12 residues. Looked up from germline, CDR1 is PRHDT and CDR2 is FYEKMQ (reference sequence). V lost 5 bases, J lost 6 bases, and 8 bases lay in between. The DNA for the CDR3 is TGTGCCAGCAGCGTAGAAGGCAATGAGCAGTTCTTC. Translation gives CASSVEGNEQFF.

The CDR3 reads CASSYGTAYEQYF. CDR3 nucleotide sequence: TGTGCCAGCAGTTACGGGACAGCCTACGAGCAGTACTTC. The gene calls are TRBV27 and TRBJ2-7; 7 nucleotides agree with TRBD1. The V and J ends lost 4 bases and 2 bases, in that order; junction bases with no gene match: 2. The CDR3 length is 13 residues. Germline lookup yields CDR1 MNHEY and CDR2 SMNVEV (reference sequence).

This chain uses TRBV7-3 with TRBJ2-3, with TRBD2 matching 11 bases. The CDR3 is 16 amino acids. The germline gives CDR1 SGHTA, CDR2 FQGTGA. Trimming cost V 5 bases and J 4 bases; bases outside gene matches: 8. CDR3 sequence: CASSPRTSGFSDTQYF. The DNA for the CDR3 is TGTGCCAGCAGCCCTCGGACTAGCGGGTTTTCAGATACGCAGTATTTT. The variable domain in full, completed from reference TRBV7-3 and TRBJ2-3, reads GAGVSQTPSNKVTEKGKYVELRCDPISGHTALYWYRQSLGQGPEFLIYFQGTGAADDSGLPNDRFFAVRPEGSVSTLKIQRTERGDSAVYLCASSPRTSGFSDTQYFGPGTRLTVL.

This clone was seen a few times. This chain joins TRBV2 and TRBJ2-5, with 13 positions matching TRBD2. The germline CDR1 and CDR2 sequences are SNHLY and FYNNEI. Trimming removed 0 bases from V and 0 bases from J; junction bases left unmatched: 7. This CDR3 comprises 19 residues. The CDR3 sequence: CASSEALRTSGRYQETQYF. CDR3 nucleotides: TGTGCCAGCAGTGAAGCGCTTCGGACTAGCGGGAGATACCAAGAGACCCAGTACTTC.

The CDR3 sequence is CSARRDRGREAFF. CDR3 bases: TGCAGCGCACGTCGGGACAGGGGGCGTGAAGCTTTCTTT. The chain links TRBV29-1 to TRBJ1-1; 12 positions match TRBD1. This CDR3 is 13 amino acids long. The trim removed 7 bases at V and 7 bases at J, leaving 7 bases unmatched. The germline V gene encodes CDR1 SQVTM and CDR2 ANQGSEA.

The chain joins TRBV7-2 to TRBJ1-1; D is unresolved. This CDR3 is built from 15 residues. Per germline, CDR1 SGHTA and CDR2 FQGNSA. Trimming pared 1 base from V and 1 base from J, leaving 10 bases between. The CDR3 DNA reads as TGTGCCAGCAGCTTAGGGCGGATGGGGAACACTGAAGCTTTCTTT. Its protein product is CASSLGRMGNTEAFF.

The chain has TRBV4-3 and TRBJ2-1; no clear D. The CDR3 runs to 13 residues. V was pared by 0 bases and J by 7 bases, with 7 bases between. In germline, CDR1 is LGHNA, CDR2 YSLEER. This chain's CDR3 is CASSQETENEQFF. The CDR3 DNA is TGCGCCAGCAGCCAAGAAACGGAAAATGAGCAGTTCTTC.

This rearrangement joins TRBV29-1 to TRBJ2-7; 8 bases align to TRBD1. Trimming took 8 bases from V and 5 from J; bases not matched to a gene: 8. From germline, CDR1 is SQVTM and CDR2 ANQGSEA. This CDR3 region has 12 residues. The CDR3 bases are TGCAGCTCCACGGACAGGGTCAACGAGCAGTACTTC. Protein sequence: CSSTDRVNEQYF.

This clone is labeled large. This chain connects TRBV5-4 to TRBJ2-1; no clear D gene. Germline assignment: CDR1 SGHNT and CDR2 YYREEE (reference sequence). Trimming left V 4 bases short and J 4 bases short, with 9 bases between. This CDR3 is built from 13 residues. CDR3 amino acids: CASSLLLYNEQFF. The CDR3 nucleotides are TGTGCCAGCAGCCTCCTTCTTTACAATGAGCAGTTCTTC.

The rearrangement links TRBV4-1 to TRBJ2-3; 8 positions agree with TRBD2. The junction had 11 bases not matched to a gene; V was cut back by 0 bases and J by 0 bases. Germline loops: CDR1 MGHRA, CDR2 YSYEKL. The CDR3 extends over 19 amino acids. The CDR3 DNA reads TGCGCCAGCAGCCAAGAAAGGGCGGGATCTAGCGGGAGCACAGATACGCAGTATTTT. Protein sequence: CASSQERAGSSGSTDTQYF.

The DNA of the CDR3 is TGTGCCAGCAGTGAATACTGGGGGACTAGCGGGAACTACGAGCAGTACTTC. Protein: CASSEYWGTSGNYEQYF. This chain uses TRBV6-1 with TRBJ2-7, with 13 bases identical to TRBD2. After removal of 2 bases from V and 3 bases from J, the junction contained 7 bases not matched to a gene. This CDR3 comprises 17 residues. In germline, CDR1 is MNHNS, CDR2 SASEGT.

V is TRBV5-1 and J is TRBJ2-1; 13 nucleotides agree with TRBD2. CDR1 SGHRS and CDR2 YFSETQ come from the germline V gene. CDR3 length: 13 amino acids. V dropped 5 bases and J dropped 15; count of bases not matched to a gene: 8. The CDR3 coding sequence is TGCGCCAGCAGACCCGGGACTAGCGGGGCTCGGTTCTTC. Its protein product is CASRPGTSGARFF.

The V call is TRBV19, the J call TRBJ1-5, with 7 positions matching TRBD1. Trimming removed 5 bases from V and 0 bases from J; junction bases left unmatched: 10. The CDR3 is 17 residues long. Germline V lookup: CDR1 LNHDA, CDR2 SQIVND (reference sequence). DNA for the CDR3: TGTGCCAGTAGTGTTAGGGCAGGGGGTTATAGCAATCAGCCCCAGCATTTT. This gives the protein CASSVRAGGYSNQPQHF.